This T cell receptor beta chain stems from a study of CD8+ T cells in alopecia areata. Indicated treatment: oral pan-JAK inhibitor, 5-10 mg twice daily. This clone turned up a few times. It was cDNA, reverse transcribed from extracted RNA, that served as the sequencing template. Measured with immunoSEQ multiplex PCR; TCRdb has only the in-frame clones, and not every one. The table includes under 200,000 clones, 55% to 75% detected once. This CDR3 contains 16 residues. Per the germline V gene, CDR1 is LNHDA and CDR2 is SQIVND (reference sequence). Losses at the gene ends were 5 bases for V and 3 bases for J; bases not matched to a gene: 6.

The rearrangement uses TRBV19 and TRBJ1-3; 11 bases are a match to TRBD1. The material was CD4+ T cells sorted from blood, obtained at week 24, from a patient treated with tofacitinib. This clonotype was obtained from a human donor with alopecia areata. The CDR3 reads CASSFGQGANGNTIYF. The CDR3 coding sequence is TGTGCCAGTAGTTTTGGACAGGGGGCTAATGGAAACACCATATATTTT.